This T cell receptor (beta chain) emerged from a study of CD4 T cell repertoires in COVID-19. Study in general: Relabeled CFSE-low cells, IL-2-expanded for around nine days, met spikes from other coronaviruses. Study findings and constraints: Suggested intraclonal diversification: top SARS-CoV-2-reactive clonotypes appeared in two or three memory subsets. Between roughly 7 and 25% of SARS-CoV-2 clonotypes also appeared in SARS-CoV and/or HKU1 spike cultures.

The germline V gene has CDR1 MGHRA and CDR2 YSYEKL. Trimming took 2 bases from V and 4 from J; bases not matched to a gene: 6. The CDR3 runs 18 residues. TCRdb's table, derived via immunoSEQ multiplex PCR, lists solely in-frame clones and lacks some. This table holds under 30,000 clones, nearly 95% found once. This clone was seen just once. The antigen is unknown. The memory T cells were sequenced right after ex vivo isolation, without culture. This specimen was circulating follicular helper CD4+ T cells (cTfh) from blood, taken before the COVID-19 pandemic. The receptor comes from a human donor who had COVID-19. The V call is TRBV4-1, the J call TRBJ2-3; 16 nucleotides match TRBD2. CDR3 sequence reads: CASSQHGTSGGAADTQYF. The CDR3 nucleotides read TGCGCCAGCAGCCAACATGGGACTAGCGGGGGGGCGGCAGATACGCAGTATTTT.